This T cell receptor beta chain was found in a study of T cells after yellow fever vaccination. Study results and limitations: Clonotype sharing between CD4 and CD8 compartments was small. By day 5 rather than day 15, the secondary response had peaked, though it was weaker.

CDR1 and CDR2 (germline): SGHRS, YFSETQ. V lost 1 base, J lost 2 bases, and 15 bases lay in between. The CDR3 runs to 16 residues. This clonotype has just a few counts. No antigen is known for it. TCRdb redid the calling of the 5' RACE reads with MiXCR, one entry per CDR3 protein. The data hold hundreds of thousands of distinct CDR3 sequences, with roughly a sixth observed a single time. The receptor was isolated from a man younger than 30 who received the YFV17D yellow fever vaccine. The starting material was PBMCs, obtained 4 to 5 days after the first yellow fever vaccination. V usage is TRBV5-1 and J usage is TRBJ1-2, with D possibly matching TRBD1 (5 bases). The CDR3 sequence: CASSLLQASLNYGYTF. As DNA, the CDR3 is TGCGCCAGCAGCTTGTTACAGGCATCCCTCAACTATGGCTACACCTTC.